The 5 T cell receptor beta chains below all came from one sample that was sequenced in a study of CD8 T cells in Susac syndrome. When the RNA was reverse transcribed, random hexamers were used with an input of roughly 0.45 to 1 ug. TCRdb ran MiXCR on the immunoSEQ multiplex PCR reads and lists one entry per CDR3 protein. The sample holds around 300,000 distinct CDR3 sequences, almost 85% seen once. Material for sequencing was CD8+ T cells from PBMCs. Receptors originate from a human donor with multiple sclerosis.

This clonotype appeared a single time. The gene calls are TRBV10-3 and TRBJ2-3; D is tentatively TRBD1 or TRBD2 (5 bases each). Trimming shortened V by 1 base and J by 4 bases, and 15 bases separated the two germline ends. Germline CDR1 is ENHRY and CDR2 is SYGVKD. This CDR3 is built from 16 residues. DNA of the CDR3: TGTGCCATCAGTGAGTTGGGGGAGATGGCCGCAGATACGCAGTATTTT. This encodes CAISELGEMAADTQYF.

This chain connects TRBV6-1 to TRBJ2-7, with a possible D match to TRBD2 (6 bases). From germline, CDR1 is MNHNS and CDR2 SASEGT. Trimming removed 5 bases at V and 5 bases at J, with 22 bases between. The CDR3 length is 16 residues. CDR3 loop: CASSPLDGRGTDEQYF. In nucleotides, the CDR3 is TGTGCCAGCAGTCCCCTTGACGGGAGAGGGACGGACGAGCAGTACTTC.

V and J are TRBV6-2 or TRBV6-3 and TRBJ2-1, with D perhaps TRBD1 or TRBD2 (5 bases each). With 5 bases removed from V and 2 bases from J, the gap between germline ends came to 10 bases. The CDR3 runs 14 residues. Germline V gene lookup returns CDR1 MNHEY and CDR2 SVGEGT. CDR3 region: CASSHQGAYNEQFF. The CDR3 bases are TGTGCCAGCAGTCATCAGGGAGCCTACAATGAGCAGTTCTTC.

In its sample, this clonotype was seen once. The rearrangement links TRBV13 to TRBJ2-2; perhaps D is TRBD1 or TRBD2 (5 bases each). V was trimmed by 4 bases and J by 3 bases, leaving 15 bases between them. This CDR3 has 16 amino acids. The germline gives CDR1 PRHDT, CDR2 FYEKMQ (reference sequence). CDR3 amino acids: CASSSTEGVDTGELFF. The CDR3 bases are TGTGCCAGCAGCTCGACAGAGGGAGTGGACACCGGGGAGCTGTTTTTT.

This chain joins TRBV6-2 or TRBV6-3 and TRBJ2-7, with a weak D call TRBD2 (6 bases). The CDR3 covers 14 residues. Germline CDR1 and CDR2: MNHEY and SVGEGT. Trimming left V 2 bases short and J 6 bases short, with 14 bases between. The CDR3 nucleotides read TGTGCCAGCAGTTACGGGGGACTCCCAACCGAGCAGTACTTC. Protein: CASSYGGLPTEQYF.